Presented here are 29 T cell receptor beta chains from one specimen sequenced in a study of read filtering for tumor transcriptome and immune sequencing. This library used approximately 0.4 ug RNA and molecular barcoded adaptors spanning alpha/delta and beta/gamma chains. TCRdb re-analysed the reads in MiXCR, keeping a single row per CDR3 protein. This table holds about 58,000 distinct CDR3 sequences, 12% found once. Sequencing was carried out using a population of CD138-negative cells sorted from bone marrow. These receptors originate from a donor at least 40 years old with multiple myeloma.

This clonotype was found many times. V is TRBV28 and J is TRBJ2-1, with a tentative D call TRBD1 (5 bases). The CDR3 is 13 residues long. Germline V gives CDR1 MDHEN, CDR2 SYDVKM. Trimming left V 4 bases short and J 9 bases short, with 13 bases between. The CDR3 sequence is CASSSRTLPEQFF. CDR3 DNA sequence: TGTGCCAGCAGTTCTCGGACACTGCCTGAGCAGTTCTTC.

The gene calls are TRBV20-1 and TRBJ2-2; no clear D gene. The V end lost 1 base, the J end lost 8 bases, and 11 bases lay between the germline ends. The germline gives CDR1 DFQATT, CDR2 SNEGSKA (reference sequence). This CDR3 region has 13 residues. This CDR3 is CSARGANRGELFF. DNA of the CDR3: TGCAGTGCTAGAGGGGCGAATAGGGGGGAGCTGTTTTTT.

This clonotype was seen many times. The germline gene is not matched at one end of the junction; a read error may be the cause. This rearrangement joins TRBV10-2 to TRBJ1-2, with D unresolved. The germline CDR1 and CDR2 sequences are WSHSY and SAAADI. This CDR3 has 13 amino acids. CDR3 region: CAGSESFLYGYTF. The CDR3 nucleotides read TGCGCCGGCAGTGAAAGTTTTCTCTATGGCTACACCTTC.

This clonotype was seen more than once but under ten times. The germline gene is not matched at one end of the junction; a read error may be the cause. The chain carries TRBV3-1 and TRBJ2-5, with D tentatively TRBD1 (5 bases). The CDR3 sequence is 14 residues long. Germline V gives CDR1 LGHDT, CDR2 YNNKEL (reference sequence). The CDR3 sequence: CTSSQGRVGETQYF. As DNA, the CDR3 is TGTACCAGCAGCCAGGGCAGGGTAGGTGAGACCCAGTACTTC.

In its sample, this clonotype was seen many times. Here the CDR3 reads CASSEAGTYEQYF. CDR3 nucleotide sequence: TGCGCCAGCAGTGAGGCAGGAACCTACGAGCAGTACTTC. The chain carries TRBV10-2 and TRBJ2-7; no clear D gene. V was pared by 2 bases and J by 2 bases, with 7 bases between. The CDR3 extends over 13 amino acids. In germline, CDR1 is WSHSY, CDR2 SAAADI.

This clonotype was picked up a small number of times. The chain combines TRBV3-1 with TRBJ1-5, with TRBD1 matching 8 bases. V lost 2 bases, J lost 6 bases, and 9 bases stayed unmatched. Germline lookup yields CDR1 LGHDT and CDR2 YNNKEL (reference sequence). This CDR3 is built from 16 residues. CDR3: CASSQSRTGHSQPQHF. In nucleotides, the CDR3 is TGTGCCAGCAGCCAATCCCGGACAGGGCATAGTCAGCCCCAGCATTTT.

This clonotype was detected ten times or more. The chain joins TRBV19 to TRBJ2-1, with unresolved D. V was pared by 3 bases and J by 4 bases, with 10 bases between. This CDR3 region has 14 residues. Per the germline V gene, CDR1 is LNHDA and CDR2 is SQIVND (reference sequence). The CDR3, as DNA: TGTGCCAGTAGTATCCACCTATCTTACAATGAGCAGTTCTTC. It translates to CASSIHLSYNEQFF.

There are a few counts of this clonotype. CDR3 sequence (DNA): TGTGCCAGCAGCCCTCCAGGGAGCGATGGCTACACCTTC. Protein: CASSPPGSDGYTF. The chain is built from TRBV4-2 and TRBJ1-2; possibly TRBD1 for D (5 bases). V was pared by 4 bases and J by 6 bases, with 12 bases between. Germline V gives CDR1 LGHNA, CDR2 YNFKEQ. This CDR3 spans 13 amino acids.

Ten or more counts support this clonotype. The J gene is TRBJ2-2, the V gene TRBV5-1; the D call may be TRBD1 or TRBD2 (5 bases each). The germline gives CDR1 SGHRS, CDR2 YFSETQ. This CDR3 region has 16 residues. Trimming took 3 bases from V and 1 from J, leaving 13 bases between them. The CDR3 bases are TGCGCCAGCAGCTGGACTGGGGCAGGGAACACCGGGGAGCTGTTTTTT. Protein: CASSWTGAGNTGELFF.

This clonotype was observed a few times. The CDR3 DNA reads as TGTGCCAGCTCACCTTCTATTGGAGAGACCCAGTACTTC. Translation: CASSPSIGETQYF. The chain joins TRBV18 to TRBJ2-5; the D is unclear. This CDR3 is 13 amino acids long. Trimming left V 3 bases short and J 4 bases short, with 9 bases between. Germline-derived CDR1 and CDR2 are KGHSH and LQKENI.

The sample holds many counts of this clonotype. The chain carries TRBV6-5 and TRBJ2-7; weak D call: TRBD1 (7 bases). This CDR3 comprises 14 residues. Germline CDR1 MNHEY, CDR2 SVGAGI. V lost 6 bases to trimming and J lost 4 bases, with 16 bases between them. The CDR3 reads CASRGGTEIYEQYF. In nucleotides, the CDR3 is TGTGCCAGCAGAGGGGGGACAGAGATATACGAGCAGTACTTC.

This clonotype was detected a few times. This clone may be a read error of a much larger clone one base away. The chain links TRBV20-1 to TRBJ2-1; 10 positions agree with TRBD2. This CDR3 comprises 13 residues. Germline trimming cut 8 bases from V and 12 bases from J; bases unmatched to any gene: 13. CDR1 and CDR2 (germline): DFQATT, SNEGSKA (reference sequence). The CDR3 DNA sequence: TGCAGTAGTTCCCAGCGGGGGGGCTCTGGGCAGTTCTTC. Amino acids: CSSSQRGGSGQFF.

The chain employs TRBV6-2 or TRBV6-3 and TRBJ2-6; D may be TRBD1 (6 bases). Germline V lookup: CDR1 MNHEY, CDR2 SVGEGT. V was pared by 7 bases and J by 2 bases, with 15 bases between. This CDR3 is built from 16 residues. The CDR3 loop is CASIRQVPPGANVLTF. CDR3 bases: TGTGCCAGCATTCGACAGGTCCCCCCTGGGGCCAACGTCCTGACTTTC.

The chain is built from TRBV18 and TRBJ2-7, with TRBD1 matching 7 bases. Trimming removed 3 bases from V and 3 bases from J; junction bases left unmatched: 8. CDR1 and CDR2 (germline): KGHSH, LQKENI. CDR3 length: 15 amino acids. The CDR3 DNA follows: TGTGCCAGCTCACCTAGTTGGACAGGAGGCTACGAGCAGTACTTC. It is translated as CASSPSWTGGYEQYF.

This clonotype occurred many times. The V gene is TRBV15, the J gene TRBJ1-5, with TRBD1 identical over 7 bases. CDR3 size: 17 residues. Trimming took 1 base from V and 3 from J; bases not matched to a gene: 9. CDR1 LNHNV and CDR2 YYDKDF come from the germline V gene (reference sequence). The CDR3 region has the DNA TGTGCCACCAGCAGAGCGGACAGGAGGGGGTCCAATCAGCCCCAGCATTTT. Amino acid sequence: CATSRADRRGSNQPQHF.

This clonotype was counted ten times or more. The chain couples TRBV20-1 to TRBJ2-1, with D possibly TRBD1 on 6 matching bases. CDR3 length equals 13 residues. V lost 6 bases to trimming and J lost 5 bases, with 14 bases between them. Germline V gene data show CDR1 as DFQATT and CDR2 as SNEGSKA (reference sequence). The chain's CDR3 is CSADRSRDNEQFF. CDR3 nucleotides: TGCAGTGCCGACAGGTCTAGGGACAATGAGCAGTTCTTC.

This clonotype has only a few counts. The DNA of the CDR3 is TGTGCCAGCAACTTCGGGGGCGAGCAGTACTTC. This sequence encodes CASNFGGEQYF. The chain recombines TRBV6-6 with TRBJ2-7, with a weak D call TRBD2 (6 bases). The V end lost 7 bases, the J end lost 6 bases, and 10 bases lay between the germline ends. Looked up from germline, CDR1 is MNHNY and CDR2 is SVGAGI (reference sequence). The CDR3 runs to 11 residues.

This clonotype was found many times. The V call is TRBV6-6, the J call TRBJ2-3; 14 bases align to TRBD2. The ends lost 2 bases at V and 4 bases at J; junction bases unmatched: 2. The CDR3 runs to 16 residues. The germline gives CDR1 MNHNY, CDR2 SVGAGI (reference sequence). The CDR3: CASSYGLAGGSDTQYF. As DNA, the CDR3 is TGTGCCAGCAGTTACGGACTAGCGGGGGGTTCAGATACGCAGTATTTT.

This clonotype was recorded at least ten times. The junction shows a germline mismatch at one end, possibly a read error. The gene calls are TRBV7-7 and TRBJ2-7, with 8 bases that match TRBD1. CDR1 is SSHAT and CDR2 is FNYEAQ in the germline V gene (reference sequence). The CDR3 spans 13 residues. CDR3 loop: CASSLAGGDEQYF. CDR3 bases: TGTGCTAGCAGCTTAGCAGGGGGCGACGAGCAGTACTTC.

This clonotype was picked up one time. A much more abundant neighbour one base away suggests this may be a read error. The chain carries TRBV5-1 and TRBJ2-1, with unresolved D. The CDR3 runs 15 residues. Per the germline V gene, CDR1 is SGHRS and CDR2 is YFSETQ. The CDR3 bases are TGCGACAGCAGCCCTGAAGGGATAGTAGGCAATGAGCAGTTCTTC. This sequence encodes CDSSPEGIVGNEQFF.

This clonotype was picked up many times. The chain uses TRBV7-2 and TRBJ2-6; D unresolved. V dropped 3 bases and J dropped 0 bases, with 9 bases sitting between them. The V gene's germline CDR1 is SGHTA and CDR2 FQGNSA. The CDR3 has 16 amino acids. The CDR3 loop reads CASSLIRPSGANVLTF. The DNA of the CDR3 is TGTGCCAGCAGCTTGATCCGGCCCTCTGGGGCCAACGTCCTGACTTTC.

Note on this clonotype: This could be a read error, since a much larger clone is one nucleotide away. The conserved final phenylalanine or tryptophan is absent from the CDR3, which likely points to a read error. The genes are TRBV19 and TRBJ1-4; D is uncertain. The CDR3 is 15 residues long. Germline V lookup: CDR1 LNHDA, CDR2 SQIVND (reference sequence). V shed 0 bases and J shed 0 bases, with 5 bases lying between them. The CDR3: CASSIDVATNEKLFL. CDR3 DNA: TGTGCCAGTAGTATAGACGTCGCAACTAATGAAAAACTGTTTTTA.

The sample holds many counts of this clonotype. The rearrangement joins TRBV11-3 to TRBJ2-2, with D perhaps TRBD2 (7 bases). The V end was cut by 1 base, the J end by 5 bases, with 11 bases between. The germline V gene encodes CDR1 SGHNT and CDR2 YENEEA. The CDR3 consists of 15 residues. The CDR3 here is CASSLGGGATGELFF. The CDR3 DNA is TGTGCCAGCAGCTTAGGTGGGGGGGCAACCGGGGAGCTGTTTTTT.

A few counts support this clonotype. The V gene is TRBV7-8, the J gene TRBJ1-1; no clear D gene. The germline V gene has CDR1 SGHVS and CDR2 FQNEAQ. This CDR3 has 15 amino acids. Trimming took off 5 bases at V and 3 bases at J, with 16 bases between the two ends. CDR3 DNA: TGTGCCAGCAGCGCGTCCTGGGAGGCTTACACTGAAGCTTTCTTT. Protein: CASSASWEAYTEAFF.

This clonotype was seen a few times. V is TRBV6-1 and J is TRBJ2-5; 10 bases are a match to TRBD1. CDR1 is MNHNS, CDR2 SASEGT, per germline. The CDR3 contains 19 residues. V lost 5 bases and J lost 0; bases outside the gene matches: 15. The CDR3 nucleotides are TGTGCCAGCAGTCAAAGCCCCTCCGGGACAGGGGCAAACCAAGAGACCCAGTACTTC. This gives the protein CASSQSPSGTGANQETQYF.

Remarks on this clonotype: A much larger clone is a single base away; this may be a read error. V and J are TRBV12-3 or TRBV12-4 and TRBJ1-1; possible D gene TRBD1, 6 bases. The CDR3 covers 14 residues. The CDR3 nucleotides read TGTGCCAGCAGCCCACAGGGTAGCAACACTGAAGCTGTCTTT. Translation: CASSPQGSNTEAVF.

In its sample, this clonotype was seen many times. The chain joins TRBV25-1 to TRBJ2-7; TRBD1 aligns across 10 bases. The germline gives CDR1 MGHDK, CDR2 SYGVNS. The J segment lost 4 bases and the V segment lost 2 bases, leaving 8 bases of the junction unmatched. CDR3 length: 16 residues. CDR3 region: CASSETRGTGVYEQYF. In nucleotides, the CDR3 is TGTGCCAGCAGTGAAACAAGAGGGACAGGGGTATACGAGCAGTACTTC.

This clonotype came up many times. V usage is TRBV6-1 and J usage is TRBJ1-1; tentatively, D is TRBD1 (5 bases). Germline-derived CDR1 and CDR2 are MNHNS and SASEGT. CDR3 length equals 13 residues. The V end lost 11 bases, the J end lost 2 bases, and 15 bases lay between the germline ends. CDR3 nucleotide sequence: TGTGCCGTGAGAGACCAGGGCAACACTGAAGCTTTCTTT. Translating it yields CAVRDQGNTEAFF.

This clonotype has ten or more counts. V usage is TRBV5-4 and J usage is TRBJ2-1, with TRBD2 matching 8 bases. J was trimmed by 9 bases and V by 4 bases; bases with no gene match: 9. There are 14 residues in the CDR3. CDR1 and CDR2 from the germline V gene are SGHNT and YYREEE (reference sequence). CDR3 DNA: TGTGCCAGCAGCCCCGGGGGGGCTCGGATTGAGCAGTTCTTC. It translates to CASSPGGARIEQFF.